This T cell receptor beta chain was identified in a study of T cells in Graves' hyperthyroidism and ophthalmopathy. Findings of the study overall: Within blood appeared most thyroid clonotypes that had expanded above 0.001. Ophthalmopathy was told apart from stable hyperthyroidism by a 13 V-J model.

RNA transcripts gave rise to amplified TCR beta CDR3 regions. First-round RT-PCR with HTBI primers amplified the TCR CDR3 region. TCRdb reprocessed the multiplex PCR reads with MiXCR, giving one entry per CDR3 protein. This sample has roughly 350,000 distinct CDR3 sequences; approximately 13% occur once, and the top ten carry 30% to 40%. Concerning this clonotype: Its antigen is as yet unknown.

After removal of 1 base from V and 4 bases from J, the junction contained 8 bases not matched to a gene. Germline V gene sequence: CDR1 DFQATT, CDR2 SNEGSKA (reference sequence). The CDR3 length is 16 residues. Clinical symptoms, serum thyroxine, TRAb, thyroid ultrasound and orbital computed tomography informed diagnoses. The authors took PBMCs from over 8.5 ml fresh peripheral blood. Material: blood. The receptor comes from a woman between 35 and 50 years old with Graves' ophthalmopathy. This chain uses TRBV20-1 with TRBJ2-1, with TRBD1 identical over 9 bases. The CDR3 DNA reads as TGCAGTGCTAGAGCCGCGACAGGGGGTAATTACAATGAGCAGTTCTTC. Translation gives CSARAATGGNYNEQFF.